Listed below are T cell receptor beta chains from one sample, sequenced in a study of blood T cells in healthy people across ages. TCRdb re-called the 5' RACE reads with MiXCR, one entry per CDR3 protein. The sample comprises almost 550,000 distinct CDR3 sequences, around 24% of which are singletons, and around 10% rests with the top ten. Another study also made use of these data, one on T cells of mothers and their children.

Sequenced: blood. These receptors were obtained from a boy aged 5-17 years in good health. CDR3s include the opening cysteine and the closing phenylalanine or tryptophan. The D gene is left open where the match is weak. Not every row has a clone size; where given, it reads once, few, many or a size class.

cdr3_aa | cdr3_nt | d_call | v_call | clone_size | j_call
CASSPDTFQETQYF | TGTGCCAGCAGCCCCGACACCTTTCAAGAGACCCAGTACTTC | NA | TRBV6-5 | few | TRBJ2-5
CSATGTSGSTDTQYF | TGCAGTGCTACCGGGACTAGCGGGAGCACAGATACGCAGTATTTT | TRBD2 | TRBV20-1 | once | TRBJ2-3
CASSEGQGGTDTQYF | TGTGCCAGCAGTGAAGGGCAGGGGGGCACAGATACGCAGTATTTT | TRBD1 | TRBV25-1 | NA | TRBJ2-3
CSASPQSGGDNEQFF | TGCAGTGCTTCCCCCCAAAGCGGGGGGGACAATGAGCAGTTCTTC | TRBD2 | TRBV20-1 | NA | TRBJ2-1
CASSLVGVRNAGELFF | TGTGCCAGCAGCTTAGTGGGTGTCCGGAATGCCGGGGAGCTGTTTTTT | NA | TRBV7-9 | few | TRBJ2-2
CASSPTGPQGDTQYF | TGTGCCAGCTCACCAACAGGGCCCCAGGGAGATACGCAGTATTTT | NA | TRBV18 | NA | TRBJ2-3
CASSLAVGREKLFF | TGTGCCAGCAGCTTAGCGGTGGGTCGCGAAAAACTGTTTTTT | NA | TRBV7-8 | few | TRBJ1-4
CASRRTGPTGELFF | TGTGCCAGCAGACGGACAGGTCCCACCGGGGAGCTGTTTTTT | TRBD1 | TRBV6-5 | NA | TRBJ2-2
CASSPGTGGGKTQYF | TGTGCCAGCAGTCCCGGGACAGGGGGCGGAAAGACCCAGTACTTC | TRBD1 | TRBV12-3/TRBV12-4 | many | TRBJ2-5
CASSLDGNTETQYF | TGTGCCAGCAGCTTAGACGGGAATACGGAGACCCAGTACTTC | NA | TRBV7-6 | few | TRBJ2-5
CASSSVAIRTKETQYF | TGTGCCAGCAGTTCCGTGGCGATCCGTACTAAAGAGACCCAGTACTTC | NA | TRBV6-6 | NA | TRBJ2-5
CSARGQGAWTEAFF | TGCAGTGCTAGGGGACAGGGGGCATGGACTGAAGCTTTCTTT | TRBD1 | TRBV20-1 | few | TRBJ1-1
CASSPQKGLVIYEQYF | TGTGCCAGCTCACCACAAAAAGGACTCGTTATCTACGAGCAGTACTTC | NA | TRBV18 | NA | TRBJ2-7
CASSYGPAAFF | TGTGCCAGCAGTTACGGGCCCGCAGCTTTCTTT | NA | TRBV6-5 | NA | TRBJ1-1
CATGQGSYNEQFF | TGTGCCACCGGACAGGGCTCCTACAATGAGCAGTTCTTC | TRBD1 | TRBV6-5 | NA | TRBJ2-1
CASSQEGDLNEQFF | TGTGCCAGCAGCCAAGAGGGGGACCTCAATGAGCAGTTCTTC | NA | TRBV3-1 | NA | TRBJ2-1
CSANGENWVAFF | TGCAGTGCTAATGGGGAAAATTGGGTAGCTTTCTTT | NA | TRBV20-1 | NA | TRBJ1-1
CASSRLAGSSTDTQYF | TGTGCCAGCAGTCGACTAGCGGGATCGTCCACAGATACGCAGTATTTT | TRBD2 | TRBV7-6 | few | TRBJ2-3
CSARDIRTSGPIPDTQYF | TGCAGTGCTAGAGATATCAGGACTAGCGGCCCCATTCCAGATACGCAGTATTTT | TRBD2 | TRBV20-1 | NA | TRBJ2-3
CASSFLDRGTYGYTF | TGTGCCAGCAGCTTTTTGGACAGGGGGACCTATGGCTACACCTTC | TRBD1 | TRBV7-9 | few | TRBJ1-2
CASRPWGTDTQYF | TGTGCCAGCAGACCATGGGGCACAGATACGCAGTATTTT | NA | TRBV5-5 | few | TRBJ2-3
CASSSAGRDEAFF | TGTGCCAGCAGTTCCGCAGGGAGGGATGAAGCTTTCTTT | NA | TRBV12-3/TRBV12-4 | few | TRBJ1-1
CASSMGQNYGYTF | TGTGCCAGCAGCATGGGACAGAACTATGGCTACACCTTC | TRBD1 | TRBV9 | many | TRBJ1-2
CASSLPGVAGGRETQYF | TGTGCCAGCAGCCTCCCGGGAGTAGCGGGAGGCCGAGAGACCCAGTACTTC | TRBD2 | TRBV7-2 | few | TRBJ2-5
CASSEGGFGTYEQYF | TGTGCCAGCAGTGAGGGTGGCTTCGGTACCTACGAGCAGTACTTC | NA | TRBV2 | NA | TRBJ2-7
CASSYRGALITKNIQYF | TGTGCCAGCAGCTACCGGGGGGCGTTAATAACCAAAAACATTCAGTACTTC | NA | TRBV21-1 | NA | TRBJ2-4
CSARWADSERSPLHF | TGCAGTGCTAGGTGGGCGGACAGCGAACGGTCACCCCTCCACTTT | NA | TRBV20-1 | NA | TRBJ1-6
CSARVGPVGTQYF | TGCAGTGCCAGGGTCGGGCCGGTAGGTACGCAGTATTTT | NA | TRBV20-1 | few | TRBJ2-3
CASSLASTGDQPQHF | TGTGCCAGCAGTTTAGCGAGTACAGGGGATCAGCCCCAGCATTTT | TRBD1 | TRBV12-3/TRBV12-4 | NA | TRBJ1-5
CASSYLSSGLNIQYF | TGTGCCAGCAGTTATCTCTCTAGCGGGCTAAACATTCAGTACTTC | TRBD2 | TRBV6-2/TRBV6-3 | NA | TRBJ2-4
CASSQDGARTSGGSDTDTQYF | TGTGCCAGCAGCCAAGATGGTGCGAGGACTAGCGGGGGGTCCGACACAGATACGCAGTATTTT | TRBD2 | TRBV4-2 | NA | TRBJ2-3
CASSSLGGGFETQYF | TGTGCCAGCAGCTCCTTGGGGGGAGGTTTCGAGACCCAGTACTTC | NA | TRBV7-6 | NA | TRBJ2-5
CSARVSWSTPDYGYTF | TGCAGTGCTAGAGTGTCATGGAGTACACCCGACTATGGCTACACCTTC | NA | TRBV20-1 | many | TRBJ1-2
CASSSPAGGTTDTQYF | TGTGCCAGCAGCTCCCCCGCAGGGGGCACCACAGATACGCAGTATTTT | TRBD1 | TRBV7-9 | NA | TRBJ2-3
CASSLSAGSLSGYTF | TGTGCCAGCAGTTTATCGGCAGGGTCTCTTAGTGGCTACACCTTC | NA | TRBV27 | few | TRBJ1-2
CASRRGTGNEKLFF | TGTGCCAGCAGGCGGGGGACGGGTAATGAAAAACTGTTTTTT | NA | TRBV7-6 | few | TRBJ1-4
CASSQAKGYEQYF | TGCGCCAGCAGCCAAGCAAAGGGTTACGAGCAGTACTTC | NA | TRBV4-1 | few | TRBJ2-7
CASSLVLGNEQFF | TGTGCCAGCAGCCTGGTGCTGGGCAATGAGCAGTTCTTC | NA | TRBV7-9 | once | TRBJ2-1
CATSTDRGLRGYTF | TGTGCCACCAGTACGGACAGGGGGCTACGTGGCTACACCTTC | TRBD1 | TRBV2 | few | TRBJ1-2
CAISDLRETQYF | TGTGCCATCAGTGATTTGCGTGAGACCCAGTACTTC | NA | TRBV10-3 | few | TRBJ2-5
CASSSGTSGRSEQYF | TGTGCCAGCAGTTCCGGGACTAGCGGGAGATCCGAGCAGTACTTC | TRBD2 | TRBV27 | few | TRBJ2-7
CASSPGQGKDQPQHF | TGTGCCAGCAGCCCGGGACAGGGGAAGGATCAGCCCCAGCATTTT | TRBD1 | TRBV7-9 | NA | TRBJ1-5
CATSDPLYGYTF | TGTGCCACCAGTGACCCCCTCTATGGCTACACCTTC | NA | TRBV24-1 | few | TRBJ1-2
CASSYSDGTGTQYF | TGTGCCAGCAGTTACTCCGACGGCACGGGGACCCAGTACTTC | NA | TRBV6-6 | NA | TRBJ2-5
CASSQERAETQYF | TGCGCCAGCAGCCAAGAAAGGGCGGAGACCCAGTACTTC | NA | TRBV4-3 | NA | TRBJ2-5
CASRRTSGRAGNEQFF | TGTGCCAGCAGGCGGACTAGCGGGAGGGCCGGCAATGAGCAGTTCTTC | TRBD2 | TRBV12-3/TRBV12-4 | NA | TRBJ2-1
CSAMRGTDTQYF | TGCAGTGCTATGCGGGGGACAGATACGCAGTATTTT | TRBD2 | TRBV20-1 | NA | TRBJ2-3
CASSPTRELGGELFF | TGTGCCAGCAGCCCTACTAGGGAGTTAGGCGGGGAGCTGTTTTTT | NA | TRBV6-6 | NA | TRBJ2-2
CASSSNPRSIAYEQYF | TGTGCCAGCAGTTCGAACCCCCGCAGTATTGCCTACGAGCAGTACTTC | NA | TRBV6-2/TRBV6-3 | once | TRBJ2-7
CSARGSGGKETQYF | TGCAGTGCTAGAGGTAGCGGGGGGAAAGAGACCCAGTACTTC | TRBD2 | TRBV20-1 | NA | TRBJ2-5
CASSRPRTEETQYF | TGTGCCAGCAGCCGACCACGGACGGAAGAGACCCAGTACTTC | NA | TRBV7-3 | NA | TRBJ2-5
CASSVDRDAEKLFF | TGTGCCAGCAGCGTGGACAGGGATGCCGAAAAACTGTTTTTT | TRBD1 | TRBV5-5 | few | TRBJ1-4
CASSTAGLHTDTQYF | TGTGCCAGCAGCACTGCGGGACTACACACAGATACGCAGTATTTT | TRBD2 | TRBV28 | few | TRBJ2-3
CASSHPGVREKLFF | TGTGCCAGCAGCCACCCAGGGGTCCGTGAAAAACTGTTTTTT | NA | TRBV7-9 | once | TRBJ1-4